Below are 31 T cell receptor beta chains sequenced from a single sample in a study of T-cell memory formation after mild COVID-19. MiXCR, run by TCRdb on the 5' RACE reads, gives a single entry per CDR3 protein. The table records about 210,000 distinct CDR3 sequences, roughly a tenth of them present only once. Sequenced input: PBMCs or a T cell subset sorted from them (not recorded which). The receptors originated from a man aged 18 to 29 who had mild COVID-19 (a few samples of this study predate the infection). Cell type and time point are not known.

This chain connects TRBV20-1 to TRBJ2-7; 7 nucleotides line up with TRBD2. Germline V gives CDR1 DFQATT, CDR2 SNEGSKA (reference sequence). The J segment lost 7 bases and the V segment lost 0 bases, leaving 9 bases of the junction unmatched. The CDR3 spans 14 residues. This CDR3 is CSARDPGGGEEQYV. CDR3 sequence (DNA): TGCAGTGCTAGAGATCCCGGCGGGGGAGAGGAGCAGTACGTC.

This rearrangement joins TRBV7-9 to TRBJ1-1; D remains unclear. The V end lost 3 bases, the J end lost 4 bases, and 21 bases lay between the germline ends. Germline CDR1 is SEHNR and CDR2 is FQNEAQ (reference sequence). The CDR3 length is 17 residues. This chain's CDR3 is CASSFGRFGGEITEAFF. CDR3 sequence (DNA): TGTGCCAGCAGCTTCGGTCGTTTCGGCGGGGAGATCACTGAAGCTTTCTTT.

The chain links TRBV27 to TRBJ2-6; 7 positions agree with TRBD1. Germline V CDR1 and CDR2: MNHEY, SMNVEV (reference sequence). V trimming: 5 bases; J trimming: 0 bases; junction bases outside the gene matches: 7. The length of the CDR3 is 17 residues. The CDR3 DNA reads as TGTGCCAGCAGTCCGGGACAGTACAACTCTGGGGCCAACGTCCTGACTTTC. Translating it yields CASSPGQYNSGANVLTF.

The CDR3 protein is CSARGWGGSSNQPQHF. As DNA, the CDR3 is TGCAGTGCTAGAGGCTGGGGCGGGTCGAGCAATCAGCCCCAGCATTTT. The chain recombines TRBV20-1 with TRBJ1-5; TRBD1 is a possible D gene (5 bases). V lost 1 base to trimming and J lost 1 base, with 14 bases between them. Per germline, CDR1 DFQATT and CDR2 SNEGSKA (reference sequence). CDR3 length equals 16 residues.

In its sample, this clonotype was seen many times. The chain links TRBV10-3 to TRBJ1-5; weak D call: TRBD1 (5 bases). The CDR3 has 15 residues. Germline lookup yields CDR1 ENHRY and CDR2 SYGVKD. V was trimmed by 8 bases and J by 0 bases, leaving 14 bases between them. In nucleotides, the CDR3 is TGTGCCATCGGTACCGGGACGGATAGCAATCAGCCCCAGCATTTT. It is translated as CAIGTGTDSNQPQHF.

The chain is built from TRBV7-3 and TRBJ2-3; no definite D call. V lost 5 bases and J 1 base, leaving 10 bases between the germline ends. The CDR3 totals 14 residues. The germline gives CDR1 SGHTA, CDR2 FQGTGA. The DNA of the CDR3 is TGTGCCAGCAGCCCACGAAGGGGCACAGATACGCAGTATTTT. Its protein is CASSPRRGTDTQYF.

The chain uses TRBV6-6 and TRBJ1-4, with a weak D call TRBD1 (5 bases). Between the trimmed V and J ends, which lost 5 bases and 8 bases, there was a span of 15 bases. Germline values: CDR1 MNHNY, CDR2 SVGAGI (reference sequence). This CDR3 contains 14 residues. The CDR3 DNA follows: TGTGCCAGCAGTAGGGACGGCCGTAGAGAAAAACTGTTTTTT. Its translation is CASSRDGRREKLFF.

There are a few counts of this clonotype. The J gene is TRBJ2-5, the V gene TRBV5-1; weak D call: TRBD2 (6 bases). Trimming took 3 bases from V and 5 from J, leaving 20 bases between them. Germline-derived CDR1 and CDR2 are SGHRS and YFSETQ. The CDR3 length is 16 residues. The CDR3 coding sequence is TGCGCCAGCAGCTCCGGGGGACTGTCGTTTGGGGAGACCCAGTACTTC. It encodes CASSSGGLSFGETQYF.

This chain links TRBV6-5 with TRBJ1-2; TRBD1 matches at 7 bases. Germline CDR1 and CDR2: MNHEY and SVGAGI. This CDR3 region has 14 residues. V dropped 6 bases and J dropped 4; count of bases not matched to a gene: 8. CDR3 region: CASSRYRGSYGYTF. The CDR3 DNA sequence: TGTGCCAGCAGCCGATACAGGGGTAGCTATGGCTACACCTTC.

A few counts support this clonotype. The rearrangement links TRBV29-1 to TRBJ2-7; no clear D. CDR1 and CDR2 (germline): SQVTM, ANQGSEA. Deletions cut 5 bases from V and 0 bases from J, with 8 bases between. CDR3 length equals 12 residues. CDR3 sequence reads: CSVSPSSYEQYF. In nucleotides, the CDR3 is TGCAGCGTTTCTCCCAGCTCCTACGAGCAGTACTTC.

This clonotype was seen a few times. This chain uses TRBV7-2 with TRBJ2-7, with D perhaps matching TRBD2 (5 bases). The CDR3 is 16 amino acids. The germline V gene encodes CDR1 SGHTA and CDR2 FQGNSA. Trimming removed 4 bases at V and 0 bases at J, with 16 bases between. DNA of the CDR3: TGTGCCAGCAGCTCTCGGAGAGTCACTAGCTCCTACGAGCAGTACTTC. Translated: CASSSRRVTSSYEQYF.

This clonotype was counted between two and nine times. The chain links TRBV5-5 to TRBJ2-5; 8 bases match TRBD2. This CDR3 is 16 amino acids long. Germline V lookup: CDR1 SGHKS, CDR2 YYEKEE (reference sequence). The V and J ends lost 2 bases and 7 bases, in that order; junction bases with no gene match: 13. The CDR3 spells CASSFSRGGDAGTQYF. The CDR3 DNA reads TGTGCCAGCAGCTTTTCTCGGGGGGGGGACGCAGGGACCCAGTACTTC. The full variable domain, rest sourced from reference TRBV5-5 and TRBJ2-5, is DAGVTQSPTHLIKTRGQQVTLRCSPISGHKSVSWYQQVLGQGPQFIFQYYEKEERGRGNFPDRFSARQFPNYSSELNVNALLLGDSALYLCASSFSRGGDAGTQYFGPGTRLLVL.

V gene TRBV15 combines with J gene TRBJ2-3, with D hard to call. The germline V and J ends were trimmed by 0 bases and 10 bases, with 11 bases remaining between them. There are 13 residues in the CDR3. CDR1 is LNHNV, CDR2 YYDKDF, per germline (reference sequence). The CDR3 sequence is CATSRDLSSAQYF. The CDR3 DNA sequence: TGTGCCACCAGCAGAGATCTTAGCTCTGCGCAGTATTTT.

This clonotype was counted many times. J is TRBJ2-5 and V is TRBV7-9; no clear D. Germline V gene lookup returns CDR1 SEHNR and CDR2 FQNEAQ (reference sequence). The CDR3 is made up of 14 amino acids. The V end lost 6 bases, the J end lost 3 bases, and 14 bases lay between the germline ends. The CDR3 DNA sequence: TGTGCCAGCAGACAACCGACTGGAAAAGAGACCCAGTACTTC. It yields the protein CASRQPTGKETQYF.

The rearrangement uses TRBV7-6 and TRBJ2-3; perhaps TRBD2 as D (6 bases). V was pared by 1 base and J by 5 bases, with 16 bases between. This CDR3 spans 16 amino acids. Germline loops: CDR1 SGHVS, CDR2 FNYEAQ. The CDR3 spells CASSLGLARVEDTQYF. Written as DNA, the CDR3 is TGTGCCAGCAGCTTAGGTCTAGCGAGAGTTGAAGATACGCAGTATTTT.

This clonotype was recorded a few times. The gene calls are TRBV7-2 and TRBJ2-3; D remains unclear. Between the trimmed V and J ends, which lost 6 bases and 3 bases, there was a span of 13 bases. There are 14 residues in the CDR3. Germline CDR1 is SGHTA and CDR2 is FQGNSA. Written as DNA, the CDR3 is TGTGCCAGCAGGGTAGGGCTAGTGACAGATACGCAGTATTTT. As protein: CASRVGLVTDTQYF.

The table lists this clonotype with a few counts. The gene calls are TRBV7-2 and TRBJ1-5; D unresolved. The CDR3 is 13 amino acids. Germline CDR1 SGHTA, CDR2 FQGNSA. The V gene lost 5 bases and the J gene lost 5 bases, with 10 bases spanning the gap. CDR3 amino acids: CASSPKSDQPQHF. The CDR3 region has the DNA TGTGCCAGCAGCCCTAAGTCCGATCAGCCCCAGCATTTT.

This chain connects TRBV24-1 to TRBJ2-2; no clear D. Deletions cut 1 base from V and 5 bases from J, with 4 bases between. CDR1 is KGHDR and CDR2 is SFDVKD in the germline V gene. The CDR3 spans 13 residues. The DNA for the CDR3 is TGTGCCACCAGTGATTTCGGTACCGGGGAGCTGTTTTTT. Translation: CATSDFGTGELFF.

This chain uses TRBV20-1 with TRBJ2-3, with 10 bases that match TRBD2. Germline V gene lookup returns CDR1 DFQATT and CDR2 SNEGSKA (reference sequence). Trimming at V came to 4 bases and at J to 8 bases, leaving 9 bases not matched to a gene. The CDR3 is 14 amino acids. CDR3 nucleotide sequence: TGCAGTGCTACCCCGAGGACTAGCGGTAGTACGCAGTATTTT. It codes for CSATPRTSGSTQYF.

The chain combines TRBV24-1 with TRBJ2-5; 9 bases align to TRBD2. With V trimmed by 3 bases and J by 1 base, 11 bases remained unmatched. CDR1 is KGHDR and CDR2 is SFDVKD in the germline V gene. CDR3 size: 18 residues. The DNA of the CDR3 is TGTGCCACCAGTGATACGCCGAGGGCTAGCGGGATCCAAGAGACCCAGTACTTC. This translates into CATSDTPRASGIQETQYF.

This clonotype was recorded many times. The rearrangement joins TRBV15 to TRBJ2-4; 8 bases match TRBD1. The ends lost 2 bases at V and 6 bases at J; junction bases unmatched: 6. CDR3 length: 15 amino acids. Looked up from germline, CDR1 is LNHNV and CDR2 is YYDKDF (reference sequence). DNA of the CDR3: TGTGCCACCAGCAGATCCACCGGGACAGGAAACATTCAGTACTTC. Translated: CATSRSTGTGNIQYF.

This clonotype was seen ten or more times. The chain joins TRBV12-3 or TRBV12-4 to TRBJ2-5; D gene unclear. This CDR3 has 11 amino acids. Trimming removed 6 bases from V and 4 bases from J, with 6 bases in between. The CDR3 spells CASSFGETQYF. CDR3 bases: TGTGCCAGCAGCTTCGGAGAGACCCAGTACTTC.

This sequence joins TRBV12-3 or TRBV12-4 and TRBJ2-5; unclear D gene. The CDR3 is made up of 13 amino acids. With 3 bases removed from V and 5 bases from J, the gap between germline ends came to 10 bases. The CDR3: CASSFLQRETQYF. CDR3 nucleotide sequence: TGTGCCAGCAGTTTCTTACAGAGGGAGACCCAGTACTTC.

The chain uses TRBV7-8 and TRBJ2-7, with D hard to call. Trimming left V 1 base short and J 0 bases short, with 4 bases between. Germline V CDR1 and CDR2: SGHVS, FQNEAQ. There are 13 residues in the CDR3. Here the CDR3 reads CASSLEDSYEQYV. The CDR3 DNA reads as TGTGCCAGCAGCTTAGAGGACTCCTACGAGCAGTACGTC.

The rearrangement joins TRBV12-3 or TRBV12-4 to TRBJ2-7; D is perhaps TRBD2 (6 bases). V was clipped by 4 bases and J by 1 base, with 17 bases between them. This CDR3 contains 16 residues. CDR3: CASSSTAGRNSYEQYF. The CDR3 bases are TGTGCCAGCAGTTCCACTGCGGGACGGAATTCCTACGAGCAGTACTTC.

The chain combines TRBV28 with TRBJ1-5; perhaps TRBD1 as D (6 bases). Trimming pared 6 bases from V and 2 bases from J, leaving 23 bases between. Germline V gives CDR1 MDHEN, CDR2 SYDVKM. The CDR3 runs to 18 residues. The CDR3 nucleotides are TGTGCCAGCAGGAAGGTTGGCCTGAGGGGGGGAGGCAATCAGCCCCAGCATTTT. Protein product: CASRKVGLRGGGNQPQHF.

This clonotype appeared many times. This rearrangement joins TRBV5-1 to TRBJ2-3, with D possibly TRBD2 on 5 matching bases. Trimming cost V 5 bases and J 4 bases, with 14 bases left between them. CDR1 and CDR2 from the germline V gene are SGHRS and YFSETQ. The CDR3 covers 14 residues. CDR3 sequence reads: CASRKAGPPDTQYF. The CDR3 nucleotides read TGCGCCAGCAGAAAGGCGGGCCCCCCAGATACGCAGTATTTT.

The chain links TRBV6-5 to TRBJ1-3; D might be TRBD1 (5 bases). Deletions cut 2 bases from V and 0 bases from J, with 5 bases between. Germline V gene sequence: CDR1 MNHEY, CDR2 SVGAGI. The CDR3 has 14 residues. CDR3 bases: TGTGCCAGCAGTTACGGACACTCTGGAAACACCATATATTTT. This sequence encodes CASSYGHSGNTIYF.

In its sample, this clonotype was seen many times. The chain combines TRBV5-1 with TRBJ2-3; the D gene is possibly TRBD2 (5 bases). CDR3 length: 14 residues. Germline loops: CDR1 SGHRS, CDR2 YFSETQ. Trimming took 2 bases from V and 0 from J, leaving 7 bases between them. The CDR3 sequence is CASSFWESTDTQYF. The CDR3, as DNA: TGCGCCAGCAGCTTCTGGGAGAGCACAGATACGCAGTATTTT.

V is TRBV5-1 and J is TRBJ2-3; 10 bases are a match to TRBD2. CDR1 and CDR2 from the germline V gene are SGHRS and YFSETQ. V shed 7 bases and J 6 bases; nucleotides not matched to a gene: 14. The CDR3 spans 16 residues. CDR3 protein: CASLEGSGGALDTQYF. The CDR3 bases are TGCGCCAGCTTGGAGGGGAGCGGGGGGGCCTTGGATACGCAGTATTTT.

J is TRBJ2-2 and V is TRBV9; D unclear. The CDR3 runs to 15 residues. Germline V gives CDR1 SGDLS, CDR2 YYNGEE. The V gene lost 0 bases and the J gene lost 4 bases, with 10 bases spanning the gap. This CDR3 reads CASSVDGSSTGELFF. As DNA, the CDR3 is TGTGCCAGCAGCGTAGATGGCAGCAGCACCGGGGAGCTGTTTTTT.